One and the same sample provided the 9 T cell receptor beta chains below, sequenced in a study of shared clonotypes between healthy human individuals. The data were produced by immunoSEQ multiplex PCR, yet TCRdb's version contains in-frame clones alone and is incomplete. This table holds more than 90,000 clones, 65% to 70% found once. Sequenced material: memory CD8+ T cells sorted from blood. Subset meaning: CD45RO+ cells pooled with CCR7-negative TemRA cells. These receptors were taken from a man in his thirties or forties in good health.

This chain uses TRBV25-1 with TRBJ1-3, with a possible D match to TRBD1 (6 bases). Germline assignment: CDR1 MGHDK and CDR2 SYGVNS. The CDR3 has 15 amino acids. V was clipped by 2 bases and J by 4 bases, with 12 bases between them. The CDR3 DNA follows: TGTGCCAGCAGTGAAGAACAGGGCGCCGGAAACACCATATATTTT. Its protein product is CASSEEQGAGNTIYF.

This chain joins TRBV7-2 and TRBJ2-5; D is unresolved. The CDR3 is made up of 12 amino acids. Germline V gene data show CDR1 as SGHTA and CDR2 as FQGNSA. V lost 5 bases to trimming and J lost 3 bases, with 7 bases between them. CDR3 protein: CASSHNEETQYF. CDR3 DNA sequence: TGTGCCAGCAGCCACAACGAAGAGACCCAGTACTTC.

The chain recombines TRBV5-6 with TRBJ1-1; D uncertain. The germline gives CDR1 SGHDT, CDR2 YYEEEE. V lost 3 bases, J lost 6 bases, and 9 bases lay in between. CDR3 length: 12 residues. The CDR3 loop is CASSSTFAEAFF. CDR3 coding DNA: TGTGCCAGCAGCTCCACCTTCGCTGAAGCTTTCTTT.

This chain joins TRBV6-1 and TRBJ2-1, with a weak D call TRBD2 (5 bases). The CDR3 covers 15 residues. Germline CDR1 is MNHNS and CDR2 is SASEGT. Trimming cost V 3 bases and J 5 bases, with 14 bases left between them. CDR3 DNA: TGTGCCAGCAGTGAGTATGATGAGGGTAACAATGAGCAGTTCTTC. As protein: CASSEYDEGNNEQFF.

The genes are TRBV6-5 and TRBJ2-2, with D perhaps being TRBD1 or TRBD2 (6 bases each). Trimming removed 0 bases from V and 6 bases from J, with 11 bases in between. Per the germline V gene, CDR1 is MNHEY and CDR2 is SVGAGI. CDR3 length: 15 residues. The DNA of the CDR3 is TGTGCCAGCAGTTACTCGATAGGGGGGCCCGGGGAGCTGTTTTTT. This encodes CASSYSIGGPGELFF.

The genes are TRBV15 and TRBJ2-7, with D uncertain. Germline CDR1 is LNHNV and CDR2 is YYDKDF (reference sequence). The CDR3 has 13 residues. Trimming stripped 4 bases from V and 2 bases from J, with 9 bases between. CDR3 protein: CATSNAVAYEQYF. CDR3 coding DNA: TGTGCCACCAGCAACGCTGTGGCCTACGAGCAGTACTTC.

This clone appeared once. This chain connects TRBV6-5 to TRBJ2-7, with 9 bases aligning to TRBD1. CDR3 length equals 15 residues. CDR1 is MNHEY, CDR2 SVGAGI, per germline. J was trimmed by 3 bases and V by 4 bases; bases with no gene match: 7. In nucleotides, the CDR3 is TGTGCCAGCAGTTTGGGACAGGGATTATACTACGAGCAGTACTTC. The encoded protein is CASSLGQGLYYEQYF.

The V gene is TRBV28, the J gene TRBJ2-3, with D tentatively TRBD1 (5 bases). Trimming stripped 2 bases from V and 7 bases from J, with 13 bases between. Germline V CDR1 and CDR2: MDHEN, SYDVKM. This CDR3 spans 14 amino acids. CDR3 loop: CASSLPGPHNTQYF. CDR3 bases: TGTGCCAGCAGTTTACCAGGGCCTCACAATACGCAGTATTTT. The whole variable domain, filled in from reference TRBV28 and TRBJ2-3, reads DVKVTQSSRYLVKRTGEKVFLECVQDMDHENMFWYRQDPGLGLRLIYFSYDVKMKEKGDIPEGYSVSREKKERFSLILESASTNQTSMYLCASSLPGPHNTQYFGPGTRLTVL.

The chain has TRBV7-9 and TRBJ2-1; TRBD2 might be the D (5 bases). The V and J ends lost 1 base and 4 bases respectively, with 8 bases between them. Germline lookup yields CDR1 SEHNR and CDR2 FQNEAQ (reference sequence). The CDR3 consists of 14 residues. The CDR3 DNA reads TGTGCCAGCAGCTTAGAACCGGGGTACAATGAGCAGTTCTTC. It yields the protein CASSLEPGYNEQFF.